The 24 T cell receptor beta chains in this list originate from one sample, sequenced in a study of T cell repertoires in cytomegalovirus infection. No antigen has been assigned to these receptors. TCRdb passed the reads through MiXCR, listing each CDR3 protein once. The data hold 57,000 or so distinct CDR3 sequences, with more than 25% observed a single time. Sample: PBMCs, sequenced either directly or after in vitro stimulation (not recorded which). The receptors derive from a human donor in good health (CMV status not recorded). Some clones in this sample may be carry-over from other donors' samples.

The sample holds many counts of this clonotype. The rearrangement links TRBV7-6 to TRBJ1-2; D possibly corresponds to TRBD1 (5 bases). The CDR3 has 14 residues. V was pared by 2 bases and J by 2 bases, with 9 bases between. The V gene's germline CDR1 is SGHVS and CDR2 FNYEAQ. CDR3 DNA: TGTGCCAGCAGCTTAAAGGAGGGGAACTATGGCTACACCTTC. It is translated as CASSLKEGNYGYTF. Full variable domain (remainder filled in from reference TRBV7-6 and TRBJ1-2): GAGVSQSPRYKVTKRGQDVALRCDPISGHVSLYWYRQALGQGPEFLTYFNYEAQQDKSGLPNDRFSAERPEGSISTLTIQRTEQRDSAMYRCASSLKEGNYGYTFGSGTRLTVV.

The rearrangement joins TRBV10-3 to TRBJ2-1; D not certain. Trimming pared 4 bases from V and 5 bases from J, leaving 12 bases between. CDR1 and CDR2 from the germline V gene are ENHRY and SYGVKD. This CDR3 region has 14 residues. CDR3: CAISVAYADNEQFF. In DNA form, the CDR3 reads TGTGCCATCAGTGTGGCATATGCGGACAATGAGCAGTTCTTC.

In this sample, this clonotype turned up a few times. J is TRBJ2-5 and V is TRBV5-1, with a tentative D call TRBD2 (5 bases). Trimming stripped 3 bases from V and 3 bases from J, with 9 bases between. The germline CDR1 and CDR2 sequences are SGHRS and YFSETQ. There are 13 residues in the CDR3. The CDR3 DNA reads TGCGCCAGCAGCTCGGGATCGGAAGAGACCCAGTACTTC. The encoded protein is CASSSGSEETQYF.

This sequence joins TRBV6-5 and TRBJ2-7; D is uncertain. With 10 bases removed from V and 0 bases from J, the gap between germline ends came to 16 bases. This CDR3 contains 14 residues. CDR1 is MNHEY and CDR2 is SVGAGI in the germline V gene. The CDR3 loop reads CATPRSHISYEQYF. CDR3 nucleotides: TGTGCCACCCCGAGGAGCCATATCTCCTACGAGCAGTACTTC.

This sequence joins TRBV28 and TRBJ1-2; D is ambiguous. The ends were cut back, 8 bases at V and 8 bases at J, with 18 bases in the middle. The CDR3 is made up of 13 amino acids. Germline values: CDR1 MDHEN, CDR2 SYDVKM. CDR3 DNA: TGTGCCAGCGCCGGGAGCCTCCCGCACGGCTACACCTTC. Translated, it gives CASAGSLPHGYTF.

This chain uses TRBV6-2 or TRBV6-3 with TRBJ2-4, with TRBD2 as a possible D gene (5 bases). V lost 8 bases, J lost 6 bases, and 17 bases lay in between. Germline values: CDR1 MNHEY, CDR2 SVGEGT. The CDR3 is made up of 14 amino acids. This CDR3 reads CASDGPDAGNIQYF. CDR3 nucleotide sequence: TGTGCCAGCGACGGACCGGACGCGGGAAACATTCAGTACTTC.

This clonotype has more than one count but fewer than ten. This sequence joins TRBV19 and TRBJ2-2; D is ambiguous. V lost 4 bases, J lost 8 bases, and 5 bases lay in between. In germline, CDR1 is LNHDA, CDR2 SQIVND (reference sequence). There are 11 residues in the CDR3. CDR3 in DNA: TGTGCCAGTAGTAGGCGAGGGGAGCTGTTTTTT. This encodes CASSRRGELFF.

This clonotype was seen a handful of times. The chain employs TRBV5-6 and TRBJ2-5, with D perhaps matching TRBD1 (5 bases). This CDR3 contains 15 residues. The V gene lost 4 bases and the J gene lost 5 bases, with 18 bases spanning the gap. Per germline, CDR1 SGHDT and CDR2 YYEEEE. The CDR3 spells CASSIQGRLRETQYF. Written as DNA, the CDR3 is TGTGCCAGCAGCATCCAGGGCCGCCTGAGGGAGACCCAGTACTTC. Variable domain in full (rest from reference TRBV5-6 and TRBJ2-5): DAGVTQSPTHLIKTRGQQVTLRCSPKSGHDTVSWYQQALGQGPQFIFQYYEEEERQRGNFPDRFSGHQFPNYSSELNVNALLLGDSALYLCASSIQGRLRETQYFGPGTRLLVL.

This clonotype was observed a handful of times. The chain uses TRBV7-2 and TRBJ2-1; TRBD2 matches at 12 bases. The V segment lost 3 bases and the J segment 9 bases; nucleotides outside the gene matches: 6. The CDR3 is made up of 15 amino acids. The V gene's germline CDR1 is SGHTA and CDR2 FQGNSA. CDR3 sequence (DNA): TGTGCCAGCAGCTTTGCTAGCGGGGGGGCCAGTGAGCAGTTCTTC. It specifies CASSFASGGASEQFF.

The CDR3 here is CATLDGQGGTGELFF. CDR3 nucleotide sequence: TGTGCCACCCTAGACGGACAGGGGGGCACCGGGGAGCTGTTTTTT. The chain employs TRBV6-2 or TRBV6-3 and TRBJ2-2, with TRBD1 identical over 10 bases. Trimming cost V 10 bases and J 4 bases; bases outside gene matches: 9. From germline, CDR1 is MNHEY and CDR2 SVGEGT. The CDR3 length is 15 residues.

This chain connects TRBV7-9 to TRBJ2-1; no definite D call. This CDR3 contains 16 residues. Trimming pared 5 bases from V and 0 bases from J, leaving 14 bases between. Per germline, CDR1 SEHNR and CDR2 FQNEAQ (reference sequence). As DNA, the CDR3 is TGTGCCAGCAGCCCAGGCTTCCTGAGCTCCTACAATGAGCAGTTCTTC. This codes for CASSPGFLSSYNEQFF.

This clonotype showed up many times. As DNA, the CDR3 is TGTGCCAGCACCAAAAACATGGTAGCCCCTACCTACGAGCAGTACTTC. Its translation: CASTKNMVAPTYEQYF. J is TRBJ2-7 and V is TRBV6-1; D uncertain. The germline V gene encodes CDR1 MNHNS and CDR2 SASEGT. The CDR3 is 16 residues long. V was clipped by 7 bases and J by 2 bases, with 21 bases between them.

The chain is built from TRBV4-1 and TRBJ1-5; D gene uncertain. The CDR3 is made up of 13 amino acids. Germline CDR1 reads MGHRA; CDR2 reads YSYEKL. Trimming took 0 bases from V and 5 from J, leaving 5 bases between them. In nucleotides, the CDR3 is TGCGCCAGCAGCCAAGACAGCGATCAGCCCCAGCATTTT. Amino acids: CASSQDSDQPQHF.

J is TRBJ1-3 and V is TRBV7-2, with 8 bases aligning to TRBD1. The CDR3 spans 17 residues. After removal of 3 bases from V and 3 bases from J, the junction contained 10 bases not matched to a gene. The germline gives CDR1 SGHTA, CDR2 FQGNSA. Here the CDR3 reads CASSLEQGAAGGNTIYF. The DNA for the CDR3 is TGTGCCAGCAGCTTGGAGCAGGGGGCAGCGGGTGGAAACACCATATATTTT.

This clonotype has a handful of counts. V is TRBV28 and J is TRBJ1-1; D gene uncertain. Trimming pared 6 bases from V and 6 bases from J, leaving 20 bases between. There are 15 residues in the CDR3. CDR1 and CDR2 (germline): MDHEN, SYDVKM. The CDR3 region is CASSSASGDSSEAFF. Here the CDR3 DNA reads TGTGCCAGCAGCTCGGCGTCCGGGGATTCGTCTGAAGCTTTCTTT.

V and J are TRBV2 and TRBJ2-7; perhaps D is TRBD1 or TRBD2 (5 bases each). The CDR3 contains 12 residues. Germline V gives CDR1 SNHLY, CDR2 FYNNEI. The ends were cut back, 7 bases at V and 9 bases at J, with 16 bases in the middle. For the CDR3, the DNA is TGTGCCAGCACCCAAGAGGGGCCGGGGCAGTACTTC. Amino acids: CASTQEGPGQYF.

The chain uses TRBV20-1 and TRBJ2-1, with 8 nucleotides matching TRBD2. The ends lost 6 bases at V and 3 bases at J; junction bases unmatched: 4. This CDR3 region has 13 residues. CDR1 and CDR2 from the germline V gene are DFQATT and SNEGSKA (reference sequence). CDR3 sequence reads: CSAGLADYNEQFF. In DNA, the CDR3 is TGCAGTGCCGGACTAGCTGACTACAATGAGCAGTTCTTC.

This clonotype was observed a few times. The chain links TRBV12-3 or TRBV12-4 to TRBJ2-3; D perhaps matches TRBD2 (5 bases). Trimming removed 7 bases from V and 7 bases from J, with 12 bases in between. CDR3 length: 12 amino acids. CDR3 nucleotide sequence: TGTGCCAGCACCCGGGATCCAAATACGCAGTATTTT. Translating gives CASTRDPNTQYF.

The chain joins TRBV7-2 to TRBJ2-5; 8 bases align to TRBD2. Looked up from germline, CDR1 is SGHTA and CDR2 is FQGNSA. V was pared by 4 bases and J by 5 bases, with 9 bases of the junction left unmatched. The length of the CDR3 is 15 residues. CDR3 sequence (DNA): TGTGCCAGCAGCTCCCTCCGGGAGGGCTGGGAGACCCAGTACTTC. Protein product: CASSSLREGWETQYF.

The chain recombines TRBV20-1 with TRBJ1-6; possibly TRBD1 for D (5 bases). Trimming pared 6 bases from V and 5 bases from J, leaving 14 bases between. Germline CDR1 reads DFQATT; CDR2 reads SNEGSKA (reference sequence). The CDR3 is 14 amino acids. This chain's CDR3 is CSAIPTGHNSPLHF. The CDR3 DNA reads as TGCAGTGCAATACCCACAGGACATAATTCACCCCTCCACTTT.

The chain joins TRBV12-3 or TRBV12-4 to TRBJ2-5; 7 nucleotides match TRBD2. Unmatched junction bases numbered 7, after V lost 5 bases and J lost 4 bases. The CDR3 totals 14 residues. As DNA, the CDR3 is TGTGCCAGCAGTCGGGAATCGGGGGGAGAGACCCAGTACTTC. It specifies CASSRESGGETQYF.

This rearrangement joins TRBV12-3 or TRBV12-4 to TRBJ1-1; TRBD1 might be the D (5 bases). V was clipped by 6 bases and J by 5 bases, with 13 bases between them. CDR3 length equals 13 residues. The CDR3 sequence: CASSQNWGTEAFF. The DNA of the CDR3 is TGTGCCAGCAGCCAGAACTGGGGGACTGAAGCTTTCTTT.

The chain recombines TRBV20-1 with TRBJ2-2; TRBD1 matches 10 bases. Trimming removed 5 bases from V and 3 bases from J; junction bases left unmatched: 6. The CDR3 totals 15 residues. The germline CDR1 and CDR2 sequences are DFQATT and SNEGSKA (reference sequence). The DNA for the CDR3 is TGCAGTGCTGAGAGACAGGGGGCAGACACCGGGGAGCTGTTTTTT. Amino acid sequence: CSAERQGADTGELFF.

The V and J genes are TRBV6-5 and TRBJ2-2, with D unresolved. The germline V and J ends were trimmed by 6 bases and 6 bases, with 8 bases remaining between them. Germline lookup yields CDR1 MNHEY and CDR2 SVGAGI. The CDR3 has 12 amino acids. The CDR3 region is CASRRSPGELFF. CDR3 coding DNA: TGTGCCAGCAGACGAAGCCCCGGGGAGCTGTTTTTT.